This TCR beta chain comes out of a study of regulatory T cells in long-lasting Graves disease. This clonotype was observed at least ten times. Its cognate antigen is unknown. TCR beta libraries were built with iRepertoire HTBI primers and Arm-PCR of CDR3 regions. TCRdb reprocessed the multiplex PCR reads with MiXCR, giving one entry per CDR3 protein. The sample consists of about 430,000 distinct CDR3 sequences, about 15% of them appearing once. Time point in this sample: newly diagnosed GD, antithyroid drugs for less than 3 months. PBMCs provided the RNA from which the TCR library was made. Study-level findings and limits: Peripheral blood, not thyroid tissue, was the sole material studied. Persistent Graves' patients showed a TCR diversity that was lower than that of newly diagnosed ones.

The CDR3 is made up of 15 amino acids. V lost 6 bases to trimming and J lost 1 base, with 15 bases between them. In germline, CDR1 is ENHRY, CDR2 SYGVKD. The sample also formed part of further work on T cells in Graves' hyperthyroidism and ophthalmopathy. That paper adds: The HTBI primer set drove a first-round RT-PCR of the TCR CDR3. Ophthalmopathy and stable hyperthyroidism were told apart by a 13 V-J model.

Sequenced here: peripheral blood mononuclear cells (PBMCs), sampled at new diagnosis, from a patient treated with antithyroid drugs. This clonotype originated in a woman aged 40 to 49 with Graves disease. The V and J genes are TRBV10-3 and TRBJ1-1; D may be TRBD1 (6 bases). CDR3 nucleotides: TGTGCCATCAGGGAAACCGGGACAACGAACACTGAAGCTTTCTTT. This sequence encodes CAIRETGTTNTEAFF.